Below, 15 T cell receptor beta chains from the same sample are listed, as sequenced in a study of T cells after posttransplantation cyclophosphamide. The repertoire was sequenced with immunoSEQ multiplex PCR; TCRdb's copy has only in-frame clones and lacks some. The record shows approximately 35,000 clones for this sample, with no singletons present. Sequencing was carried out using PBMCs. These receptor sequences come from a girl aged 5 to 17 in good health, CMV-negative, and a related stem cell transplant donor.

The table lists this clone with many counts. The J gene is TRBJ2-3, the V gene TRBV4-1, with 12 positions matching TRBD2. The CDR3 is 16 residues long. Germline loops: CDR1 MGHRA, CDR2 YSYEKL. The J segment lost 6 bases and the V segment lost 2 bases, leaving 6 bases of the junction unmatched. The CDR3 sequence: CASSQTSGGFVDTQYF. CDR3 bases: TGCGCCAGCAGCCAAACTAGCGGGGGGTTCGTGGATACGCAGTATTTT.

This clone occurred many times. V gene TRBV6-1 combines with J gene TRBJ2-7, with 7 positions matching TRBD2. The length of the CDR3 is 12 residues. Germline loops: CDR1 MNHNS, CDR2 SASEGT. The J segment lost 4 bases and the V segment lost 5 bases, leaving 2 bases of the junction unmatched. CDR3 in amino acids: CASSWGGYEQYF. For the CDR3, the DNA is TGTGCCAGCAGTTGGGGAGGGTACGAGCAGTACTTC.

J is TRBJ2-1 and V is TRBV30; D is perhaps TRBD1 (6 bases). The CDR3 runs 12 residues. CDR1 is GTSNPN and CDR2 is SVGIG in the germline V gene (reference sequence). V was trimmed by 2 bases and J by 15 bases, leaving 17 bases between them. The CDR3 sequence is CAWSRGWGVMFF. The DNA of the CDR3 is TGTGCCTGGAGTAGGGGGTGGGGAGTCATGTTCTTC.

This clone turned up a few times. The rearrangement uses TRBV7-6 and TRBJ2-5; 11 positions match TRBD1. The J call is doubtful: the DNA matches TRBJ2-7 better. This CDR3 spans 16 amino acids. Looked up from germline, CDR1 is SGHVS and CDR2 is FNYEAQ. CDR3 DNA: TGTGCCAGCAGCTCGAATACGGGGACAGGGGGCTACGAGCAGTACTTC. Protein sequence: CASSSNTGTGGYEQYF.

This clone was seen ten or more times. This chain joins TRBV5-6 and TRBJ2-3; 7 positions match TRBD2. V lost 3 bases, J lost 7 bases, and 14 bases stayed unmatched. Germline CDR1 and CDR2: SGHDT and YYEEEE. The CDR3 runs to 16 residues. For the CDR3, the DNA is TGTGCCAGCAGCTCTCCCCAGACTGGCGGGAGAAATACGCAGTATTTT. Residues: CASSSPQTGGRNTQYF.

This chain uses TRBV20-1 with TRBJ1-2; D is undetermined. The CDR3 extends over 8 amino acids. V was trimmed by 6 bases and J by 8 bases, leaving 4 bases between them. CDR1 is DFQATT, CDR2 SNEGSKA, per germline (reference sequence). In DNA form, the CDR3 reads TGCAGTGCCACAGGCTACACCTTC. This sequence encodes CSATGYTF.

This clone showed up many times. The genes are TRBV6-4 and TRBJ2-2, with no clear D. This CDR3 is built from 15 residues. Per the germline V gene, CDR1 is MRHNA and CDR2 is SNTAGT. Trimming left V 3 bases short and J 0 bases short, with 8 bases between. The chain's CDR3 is CASSESPANTGELFF. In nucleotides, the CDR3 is TGTGCCAGCAGTGAGTCCCCTGCGAACACCGGGGAGCTGTTTTTT.

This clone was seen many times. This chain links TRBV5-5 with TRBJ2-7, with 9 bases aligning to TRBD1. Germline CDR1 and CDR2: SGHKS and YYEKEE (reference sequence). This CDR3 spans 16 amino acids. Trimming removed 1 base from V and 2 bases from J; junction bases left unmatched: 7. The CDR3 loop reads CASSLTLGTGTYEQYF. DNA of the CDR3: TGTGCCAGCAGCTTGACCCTCGGGACAGGGACCTACGAGCAGTACTTC.

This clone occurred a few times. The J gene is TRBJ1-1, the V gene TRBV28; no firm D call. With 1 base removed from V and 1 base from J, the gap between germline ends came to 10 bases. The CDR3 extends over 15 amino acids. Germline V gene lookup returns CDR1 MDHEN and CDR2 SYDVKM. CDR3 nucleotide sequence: TGTGCCAGCAGTTTATCGGGTTTGGGGAACACTGAAGCTTTCTTT. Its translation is CASSLSGLGNTEAFF.

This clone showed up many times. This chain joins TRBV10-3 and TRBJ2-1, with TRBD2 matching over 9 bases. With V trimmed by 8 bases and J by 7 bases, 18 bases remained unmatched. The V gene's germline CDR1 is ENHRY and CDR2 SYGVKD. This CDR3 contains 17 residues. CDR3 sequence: CAIGVTGTSPTRNEQFF. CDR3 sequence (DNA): TGTGCCATCGGGGTTACCGGGACTAGCCCTACGAGGAATGAGCAGTTCTTC.

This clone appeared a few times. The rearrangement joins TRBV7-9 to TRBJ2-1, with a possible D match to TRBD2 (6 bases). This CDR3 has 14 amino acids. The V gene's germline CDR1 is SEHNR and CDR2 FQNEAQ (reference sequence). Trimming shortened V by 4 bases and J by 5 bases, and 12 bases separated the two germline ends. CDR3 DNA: TGTGCCAGCAGCTCAACCGGGACTCACAATGAGCAGTTCTTC. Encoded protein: CASSSTGTHNEQFF.

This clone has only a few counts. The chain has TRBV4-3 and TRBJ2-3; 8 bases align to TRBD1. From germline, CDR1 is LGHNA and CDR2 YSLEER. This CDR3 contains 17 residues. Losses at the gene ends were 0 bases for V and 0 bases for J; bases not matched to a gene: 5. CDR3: CASSQEIRGRSTDTQYF. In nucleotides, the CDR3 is TGCGCCAGCAGCCAAGAAATCAGGGGGCGCAGCACAGATACGCAGTATTTT.

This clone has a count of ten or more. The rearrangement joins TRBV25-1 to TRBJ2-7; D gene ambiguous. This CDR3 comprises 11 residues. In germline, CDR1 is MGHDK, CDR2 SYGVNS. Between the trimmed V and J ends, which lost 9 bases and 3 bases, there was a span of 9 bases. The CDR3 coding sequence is TGTGCCAGTCAGACTGTCTACGAGCAGTACTTC. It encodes CASQTVYEQYF.

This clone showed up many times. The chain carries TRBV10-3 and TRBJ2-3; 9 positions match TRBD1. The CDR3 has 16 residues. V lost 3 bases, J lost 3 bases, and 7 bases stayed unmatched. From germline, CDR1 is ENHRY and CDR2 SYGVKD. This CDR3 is CAISESSGTGTDTQYF. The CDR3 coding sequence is TGTGCCATCAGTGAATCCTCCGGGACAGGGACAGATACGCAGTATTTT.

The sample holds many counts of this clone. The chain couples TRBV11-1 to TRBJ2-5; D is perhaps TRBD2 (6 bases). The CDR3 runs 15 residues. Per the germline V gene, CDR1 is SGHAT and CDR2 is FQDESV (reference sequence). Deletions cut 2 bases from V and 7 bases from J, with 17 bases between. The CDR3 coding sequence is TGTGCCAGCAGCTTAAGTCCCGTCGGGGGAAGGACCCAGTACTTC. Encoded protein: CASSLSPVGGRTQYF.